These 21 T cell receptor beta chains share one sample of origin, sequenced in a study of cytomegalovirus exposure and HLA in healthy donors. The primer mix had 60 Vbeta and 13 Jbeta primers. Profiled with immunoSEQ multiplex PCR; TCRdb holds only in-frame clones, not every one. The sample shows around 230,000 clones, 82% of them seen only once. Sequenced input: PBMCs. The receptors originated from a man between 35 and 55 years old in good health and CMV-seropositive.

V is TRBV7-3 and J is TRBJ2-2; D call uncertain. CDR1 and CDR2 (germline): SGHTA, FQGTGA. The CDR3 is 13 amino acids. Deletions cut 2 bases from V and 12 bases from J, with 13 bases between. DNA of the CDR3: TGTGCCAGCAGCTTAGAACTCTCCTCTAAGCTGTTTTTT. Amino acid sequence: CASSLELSSKLFF. Variable domain in full (rest from reference TRBV7-3 and TRBJ2-2): GAGVSQTPSNKVTEKGKYVELRCDPISGHTALYWYRQSLGQGPEFLIYFQGTGAADDSGLPNDRFFAVRPEGSVSTLKIQRTERGDSAVYLCASSLELSSKLFFGEGSRLTVL.

This sequence joins TRBV5-1 and TRBJ1-2; unclear D gene. Germline lookup yields CDR1 SGHRS and CDR2 YFSETQ. V lost 0 bases and J 8 bases, leaving 17 bases between the germline ends. The CDR3 has 15 amino acids. The CDR3 nucleotides are TGCGCCAGCAGCTTGGCCGGGGAGACACTCCGCGGCTACACCTTC. As protein: CASSLAGETLRGYTF.

The chain links TRBV11-2 to TRBJ1-1, with 7 bases that match TRBD1. The CDR3 consists of 13 residues. Germline CDR1 is SGHAT and CDR2 is FQNNGV. The V segment lost 5 bases and the J segment 7 bases; nucleotides outside the gene matches: 7. The CDR3 is CASSPGGPLEAFF. The CDR3 DNA reads as TGTGCCAGCAGCCCAGGGGGACCCCTTGAAGCTTTCTTT.

V gene TRBV6-1 combines with J gene TRBJ1-2; the D gene is possibly TRBD1 (6 bases). V lost 5 bases, J lost 2 bases, and 9 bases lay in between. CDR3 length equals 13 residues. The germline CDR1 and CDR2 sequences are MNHNS and SASEGT. The CDR3 spells CASSLDSNYGYTF. CDR3 nucleotides: TGTGCCAGCAGTTTGGACAGCAACTATGGCTACACCTTC.

This CDR3 reads CSVGDWPNYGYTF. The CDR3 DNA reads TGCAGCGTTGGAGATTGGCCAAACTATGGCTACACCTTC. This chain links TRBV29-1 with TRBJ1-2, with no clear D. The ends were cut back, 4 bases at V and 2 bases at J, with 11 bases in the middle. CDR1 and CDR2 (germline): SQVTM, ANQGSEA. This CDR3 is 13 amino acids long.

The CDR3 DNA follows: TGTGCCAGCAGTTTACGGGGTTACCCGGGACAGCCCTACGAGCAGTACGTC. Residues: CASSLRGYPGQPYEQYV. J is TRBJ2-7 and V is TRBV27, with 7 bases lining up with TRBD1. V trimming: 2 bases; J trimming: 2 bases; junction bases outside the gene matches: 12. The germline CDR1 and CDR2 sequences are MNHEY and SMNVEV (reference sequence). The CDR3 runs to 17 residues.

The table lists this clone with a few counts. The J gene is TRBJ1-2, the V gene TRBV5-6; 8 positions match TRBD1. This CDR3 spans 16 amino acids. Trimming removed 2 bases from V and 3 bases from J; junction bases left unmatched: 9. Germline loops: CDR1 SGHDT, CDR2 YYEEEE. For the CDR3, the DNA is TGTGCCAGCAGCTTCGGTACCCAGGGGGCTGACTATGGCTACACCTTC. Encoded protein: CASSFGTQGADYGYTF.

The CDR3 DNA is TGTGCCAGTACCCCTACTAGCGGGAGGTCAGGGAACGTTGAGCAGTTCTTC. Its protein is CASTPTSGRSGNVEQFF. The V call is TRBV19, the J call TRBJ2-1; TRBD2 agrees at 12 bases. The V gene's germline CDR1 is LNHDA and CDR2 SQIVND (reference sequence). The V segment lost 7 bases and the J segment 9 bases; nucleotides outside the gene matches: 16. The CDR3 length is 17 residues.

The J gene is TRBJ2-1, the V gene TRBV4-1; 11 nucleotides match TRBD2. The germline gives CDR1 MGHRA, CDR2 YSYEKL. The CDR3 spans 19 residues. The V gene end was trimmed by 0 bases and the J gene end by 0 bases; junction bases not matched to a gene: 7. The CDR3 DNA reads TGCGCCAGCAGCCAAGACCCCTCCGGACTAGCGGGCTCCTACAATGAGCAGTTCTTC. Residues: CASSQDPSGLAGSYNEQFF.

The rearrangement uses TRBV2 and TRBJ1-5; no definite D call. Germline-derived CDR1 and CDR2 are SNHLY and FYNNEI. The CDR3 spans 15 residues. Trimming stripped 3 bases from V and 0 bases from J, with 9 bases between. The CDR3 sequence is CASSERQNSNQPQHF. The CDR3, as DNA: TGTGCCAGCAGTGAGAGGCAGAATAGCAATCAGCCCCAGCATTTT.

This rearrangement joins TRBV27 to TRBJ2-1; 8 nucleotides agree with TRBD2. CDR1 and CDR2 from the germline V gene are MNHEY and SMNVEV (reference sequence). Germline trimming cut 6 bases from V and 4 bases from J; bases unmatched to any gene: 5. The CDR3 loop spans 14 amino acids. CDR3 nucleotides: TGTGCCAGCAGACCAGCGGGAGAATACAATGAGCAGTTCTTC. This sequence encodes CASRPAGEYNEQFF.

This CDR3 reads CASSLFPGLNQPQHF. In nucleotides, the CDR3 is TGTGCCAGCAGTTTATTTCCGGGACTTAACCAGCCCCAGCATTTT. The chain employs TRBV27 and TRBJ1-5, with a possible D match to TRBD1 (5 bases). In germline, CDR1 is MNHEY, CDR2 SMNVEV (reference sequence). The CDR3 contains 15 residues. The V and J ends lost 1 base and 7 bases respectively, with 14 bases between them.

This clone has a handful of counts. The chain employs TRBV6-5 and TRBJ1-2; D is possibly TRBD1 (6 bases). The CDR3 has 15 residues. V was cut by 4 bases and J by 3 bases, with 15 bases left in between. Germline lookup yields CDR1 MNHEY and CDR2 SVGAGI. Written as DNA, the CDR3 is TGTGCCAGCAGTTCTTCCGGGACAAACTACTATGGCTACACCTTC. Amino acids: CASSSSGTNYYGYTF.

This chain connects TRBV29-1 to TRBJ2-1; 10 bases match TRBD2. CDR3 length equals 14 residues. J gave up 7 bases and V 3 bases, and 6 bases lay outside the gene matches. Germline V lookup: CDR1 SQVTM, CDR2 ANQGSEA. The CDR3 DNA is TGCAGCGTTGACCCTAGCGGGAGCCTGAATGAGCAGTTCTTC. This codes for CSVDPSGSLNEQFF.

The V call is TRBV9, the J call TRBJ1-1; D ambiguous. The V gene lost 1 base and the J gene lost 1 base, with 8 bases spanning the gap. The CDR3 loop spans 14 amino acids. Germline loops: CDR1 SGDLS, CDR2 YYNGEE. DNA for the CDR3: TGTGCCAGCAGCGTAAGGAGCGGGAACACTGAAGCTTTCTTT. Its protein product is CASSVRSGNTEAFF.

This chain joins TRBV30 and TRBJ1-1; 7 nucleotides agree with TRBD1. Germline-derived CDR1 and CDR2 are GTSNPN and SVGIG (reference sequence). V gave up 1 base and J gave up 4 bases; unmatched junction bases: 6. This CDR3 is built from 14 residues. The CDR3 DNA follows: TGTGCCTGGAGTGGTACAGGGGTGGGCACTGAAGCTTTCTTT. Protein product: CAWSGTGVGTEAFF.

The rearrangement links TRBV9 to TRBJ2-7, with 8 nucleotides matching TRBD1. Germline V gene sequence: CDR1 SGDLS, CDR2 YYNGEE. The CDR3 has 14 residues. The V and J ends lost 4 bases and 1 base, in that order; junction bases with no gene match: 4. This CDR3 is CASSPGQESYEQYF. As DNA, the CDR3 is TGTGCCAGCAGCCCGGGACAGGAGTCCTACGAGCAGTACTTC.

As concerns this clone: At one boundary the junction diverges from the germline segment, which might be a read error. The chain is built from TRBV7-9 and TRBJ2-7; 9 bases are a match to TRBD1. Looked up from germline, CDR1 is SEHNR and CDR2 is FQNEAQ (reference sequence). The CDR3 extends over 15 amino acids. Here the CDR3 DNA reads TGTTCCAGCAGCTTCTCTTCCGGGACAGGGACCGAGCAGTACTTC. This sequence encodes CSSSFSSGTGTEQYF. Supplemented by reference TRBV7-9 and TRBJ2-7, the full variable domain reads DTGVSQNPRHKITKRGQNVTFRCDPISEHNRLYWYRQTLGQGPEFLTYFQNEAQLEKSRLLSDRFSAERPKGSFSTLEIQRTEQGDSAMYLCSSSFSSGTGTEQYFGPGTRLTVT.

In DNA form, the CDR3 reads TGTGCCAGCAGCCCTACCTCCTCCCCCGGTCACCTCGGGACAGGGGACTCCTACGAGCAGTACGTC. Its protein product is CASSPTSSPGHLGTGDSYEQYV. The chain is built from TRBV7-7 and TRBJ2-7, with 10 bases aligning to TRBD1. The germline V gene has CDR1 SSHAT and CDR2 FNYEAQ (reference sequence). The CDR3 covers 22 residues. V was clipped by 5 bases and J by 0 bases; unmatched bases: 25.

The J gene is TRBJ2-3, the V gene TRBV7-3; TRBD2 matches 7 bases. Germline values: CDR1 SGHTA, CDR2 FQGTGA. J gave up 2 bases and V 5 bases, and 10 bases lay outside the gene matches. The CDR3 contains 16 residues. The CDR3 DNA reads as TGTGCCAGCAGCCAAGGACTAGTGAGGGTCACAGATACGCAGTATTTT. It encodes CASSQGLVRVTDTQYF.

This CDR3 reads CASSPDRFYNEQFF. In DNA, the CDR3 is TGCGCCAGCAGCCCCGACAGGTTTTACAATGAGCAGTTCTTC. The chain couples TRBV5-1 to TRBJ2-1, with a tentative D call TRBD1 (6 bases). CDR3 length: 14 amino acids. V dropped 4 bases and J dropped 4 bases, with 12 bases sitting between them. The germline V gene has CDR1 SGHRS and CDR2 YFSETQ.